The source of this T cell receptor (beta chain) is a study of blood T cells in healthy people across ages. The wider study: Template switching recovered approximately one barcoded beta molecule for every two T cells.

Caucasian individuals from Russia who were healthy and aged about 6 to 95 acted as donors. Primers used in a second PCR of about 7 to 12 cycles were a sample-barcoded 5' primer and a J-beta primer mix. TCRdb re-analysed the 5' RACE reads in MiXCR, keeping a single row per CDR3 protein. The sample records fewer than 900,000 distinct CDR3 sequences, 43% being singletons. Of note for this clonotype: One end of the junction is discordant with germline, which a read error may explain.

The CDR3 runs 13 residues. CDR1 SGHVS and CDR2 FNYEAQ come from the germline V gene. V is TRBV7-6 and J is TRBJ2-7, with D uncertain. The DNA end favors TRBJ2-5, so the J call may be wrong. The source of this sequence is a woman in her sixties in good health. Source material: blood. Here the CDR3 reads CAGSFSKWETQYF. The CDR3 DNA reads TGTGCCGGCAGCTTTTCTAAATGGGAGACCCAGTACTTC.